These 11 T cell receptor beta chains originate from one sample sequenced in a study of blood T cell repertoires in COVID-19 (TCRdb year 2020). Library preparation used the immunoSEQ multiplex PCR assay. In its TCRdb copy, this immuneACCESS table keeps in-frame sequences only and misses some clones. Where compared with another copy, unresolved V genes explain less than half of these, and the others have no known cause. The sample table contains some 85,000 clones; only one count was recorded for roughly nine tenths of them. Together, the top ten hold around 8.6% of the sample. The sample comprised peripheral blood. These receptor sequences come from a man aged 45-65 years with acute or convalescent COVID-19.

V usage is TRBV7-9 and J usage is TRBJ1-4; 9 bases map to TRBD1. CDR3 length equals 15 residues. Germline assignment: CDR1 SEHNR and CDR2 FQNEAQ (reference sequence). Trimming cost V 3 bases and J 2 bases; bases outside gene matches: 1. The CDR3 DNA is TGTGCCAGCAGCTTTACAGGGGGCACTAATGAAAAACTGTTTTTT. This sequence encodes CASSFTGGTNEKLFF.

This sequence joins TRBV18 and TRBJ1-5; no reliable D call. Germline loops: CDR1 KGHSH, CDR2 LQKENI. The CDR3 runs 14 residues. The V and J ends lost 1 base and 0 bases respectively, with 4 bases between them. The CDR3 region is CASSPQSSNQPQHF. DNA of the CDR3: TGTGCCAGCTCACCACAGAGTAGCAATCAGCCCCAGCATTTT.

The rearrangement joins TRBV7-9 to TRBJ2-3, with 8 bases matching TRBD2. The CDR3 loop spans 16 amino acids. Per germline, CDR1 SEHNR and CDR2 FQNEAQ (reference sequence). The ends lost 1 base at V and 4 bases at J; junction bases unmatched: 7. The CDR3: CASSLGGGGRPDTQYF. The CDR3 nucleotides read TGTGCCAGCAGCTTAGGAGGCGGGGGGAGGCCAGATACGCAGTATTTT.

The V call is TRBV9, the J call TRBJ2-3; D unresolved. The CDR3 extends over 14 amino acids. V lost 4 bases to trimming and J lost 2 bases, with 11 bases between them. CDR1 is SGDLS and CDR2 is YYNGEE in the germline V gene. CDR3 sequence reads: CASSPRHNTDTQYF. In DNA, the CDR3 is TGTGCCAGCAGCCCCCGACACAACACAGATACGCAGTATTTT.

This chain joins TRBV11-2 and TRBJ1-1; the match to TRBD1 covers 7 bases. There are 12 residues in the CDR3. The ends lost 2 bases at V and 11 bases at J; junction bases unmatched: 5. Germline V lookup: CDR1 SGHAT, CDR2 FQNNGV. The CDR3 DNA follows: TGTGCCAGCAGCTTATTGTCGGACAGGGCTTTCTTT. Its translation: CASSLLSDRAFF.

On this clone itself: This sample also contains other DNA sequences that code for the same CDR3. The chain uses TRBV4-2 and TRBJ2-7; 10 bases fit TRBD1. J gave up 6 bases and V 4 bases, and 27 bases lay outside the gene matches. Germline V CDR1 and CDR2: LGHNA, YNFKEQ. The CDR3 is 21 residues long. The CDR3 reads CASSPGPRPGTGDSRVIEQYF. The CDR3, as DNA: TGTGCCAGCAGCCCAGGGCCGCGGCCCGGGACAGGGGATTCTCGGGTCATCGAGCAGTACTTC.

J is TRBJ1-2 and V is TRBV11-1, with TRBD1 identical over 10 bases. The length of the CDR3 is 15 residues. Looked up from germline, CDR1 is SGHAT and CDR2 is FQDESV (reference sequence). V lost 6 bases to trimming and J lost 4 bases; unmatched junction nucleotides: 8. CDR3 DNA sequence: TGTGCCAGCAGTCCCGGACAGGGGGAAACCTATGGCTACACCTTC. Its protein product is CASSPGQGETYGYTF.

V usage is TRBV7-3 and J usage is TRBJ2-1; 13 bases line up with TRBD2. J gave up 6 bases and V 5 bases, and 4 bases lay outside the gene matches. Per the germline V gene, CDR1 is SGHTA and CDR2 is FQGTGA. CDR3 size: 15 residues. The CDR3 sequence: CASSPGLAGINEQFF. The CDR3 DNA is TGTGCCAGCAGCCCGGGACTAGCGGGGATCAATGAGCAGTTCTTC. Filled out from reference TRBV7-3 and TRBJ2-1, the complete variable domain reads GAGVSQTPSNKVTEKGKYVELRCDPISGHTALYWYRQSLGQGPEFLIYFQGTGAADDSGLPNDRFFAVRPEGSVSTLKIQRTERGDSAVYLCASSPGLAGINEQFFGPGTRLTVL.

This clone was detected ten times or more. The V gene is TRBV6-5, the J gene TRBJ1-5; D is uncertain. The CDR3 has 15 residues. Per germline, CDR1 MNHEY and CDR2 SVGAGI. Trimming shortened V by 6 bases and J by 0 bases, and 12 bases separated the two germline ends. The CDR3 spells CASRLAGDSNQPQHF. The CDR3 region has the DNA TGTGCCAGCAGACTCGCCGGGGATAGCAATCAGCCCCAGCATTTT.

The chain joins TRBV24-1 to TRBJ2-1; D is possibly TRBD2 (7 bases). The germline V gene has CDR1 KGHDR and CDR2 SFDVKD. This CDR3 contains 17 residues. V lost 2 bases and J 9 bases, leaving 22 bases between the germline ends. The CDR3 DNA reads TGTGCCACCAGTGATTGGGTTGGGGGGGGCCATCGTTCTGAGCAGTTCTTC. Protein sequence: CATSDWVGGGHRSEQFF.

This clone was counted a single time. The CDR3 here is CASSVDRDGYGYTF. The DNA for the CDR3 is TGTGCCAGCAGTGTCGACAGGGATGGATATGGCTACACCTTC. The J gene is TRBJ1-2, the V gene TRBV2, with 7 positions matching TRBD1. After removal of 4 bases from V and 5 bases from J, the junction contained 7 bases not matched to a gene. CDR1 is SNHLY, CDR2 FYNNEI, per germline. This CDR3 has 14 residues.